One sample yielded the 10 T cell receptor beta chains listed below, sequenced in a study of blood T cells in healthy people across ages. Alongside a J-beta primer mix, a sample-barcoded 5' primer served in a second PCR lasting about 7 to 11 cycles. One entry per CDR3 protein results from TCRdb running MiXCR on the 5' RACE reads. The sample carries under 950,000 distinct CDR3 sequences, 20% to 25% recorded once. What was sequenced was blood. These receptors came from a man between 65 and 80 years old in good health.

The V gene is TRBV9, the J gene TRBJ2-2; the D call may be TRBD1 or TRBD2 (5 bases each). Germline V gene sequence: CDR1 SGDLS, CDR2 YYNGEE. Trimming stripped 1 base from V and 6 bases from J, with 13 bases between. This CDR3 comprises 15 residues. As DNA, the CDR3 is TGTGCCAGCAGCGTAACGACGGGACGGGCCGGGGAGCTGTTTTTT. It encodes CASSVTTGRAGELFF.

V usage is TRBV7-8 and J usage is TRBJ1-5; 10 positions agree with TRBD1. The germline V gene has CDR1 SGHVS and CDR2 FQNEAQ. Trimming at V came to 3 bases and at J to 7 bases, leaving 9 bases not matched to a gene. This CDR3 is built from 16 residues. The CDR3 DNA sequence: TGTGCCAGCAGCTTCCAACCGGGACAGGGGAGACAGCCCCAGCATTTT. Translated: CASSFQPGQGRQPQHF. The variable domain in full, completed from reference TRBV7-8 and TRBJ1-5, reads GAGVSQSPRYKVAKRGQDVALRCDPISGHVSLFWYQQALGQGPEFLTYFQNEAQLDKSGLPSDRFFAERPEGSVSTLKIQRTQQEDSAVYLCASSFQPGQGRQPQHFGDGTRLSIL.

This rearrangement joins TRBV19 to TRBJ2-2; the D gene is possibly TRBD2 (5 bases). The CDR3 covers 12 residues. The V gene lost 8 bases and the J gene lost 4 bases, with 8 bases spanning the gap. CDR1 is LNHDA, CDR2 SQIVND, per germline (reference sequence). The DNA for the CDR3 is TGTGCCAGTGGCGGGTTCACCGGGGAGCTGTTTTTT. Its protein product is CASGGFTGELFF.

The CDR3 DNA reads TGCGCCAGCAGCTTGGTGGGAACAGGGTCCTCTGGGGCCAACGTCCTGACTTTC. As protein: CASSLVGTGSSGANVLTF. The V gene is TRBV5-1, the J gene TRBJ2-6, with D tentatively TRBD1 (6 bases). The CDR3 contains 18 residues. Trimming left V 0 bases short and J 0 bases short, with 13 bases between. Germline V gene sequence: CDR1 SGHRS, CDR2 YFSETQ. The whole variable domain, filled in from reference TRBV5-1 and TRBJ2-6, reads KAGVTQTPRYLIKTRGQQVTLSCSPISGHRSVSWYQQTPGQGLQFLFEYFSETQRNKGNFPGRFSGRQFSNSRSEMNVSTLELGDSALYLCASSLVGTGSSGANVLTFGAGSRLTVL.

This clonotype has only a few counts. The V call is TRBV7-9, the J call TRBJ1-6; no clear D. There are 13 residues in the CDR3. Germline lookup yields CDR1 SEHNR and CDR2 FQNEAQ (reference sequence). The germline V and J ends were trimmed by 2 bases and 10 bases, with 9 bases remaining between them. Written as DNA, the CDR3 is TGTGCCAGCAGCTTAAGGGAGGGCTCACCCCTCCACTTT. Encoded protein: CASSLREGSPLHF.

The V and J genes are TRBV13 and TRBJ2-1; D may correspond to TRBD1 or TRBD2 (5 bases each). The germline V gene has CDR1 PRHDT and CDR2 FYEKMQ (reference sequence). The CDR3 loop spans 16 amino acids. V was cut by 7 bases and J by 3 bases, with 19 bases left in between. The CDR3 region is CASTQRGRQLYNEQFF. The CDR3 DNA follows: TGTGCCAGCACCCAACGGGGCAGACAGCTCTACAATGAGCAGTTCTTC.

This clonotype was detected a few times. The rearrangement joins TRBV20-1 to TRBJ1-2; D ambiguous. The CDR3 covers 13 residues. Between the trimmed V and J ends, which lost 4 bases and 7 bases, there was a span of 16 bases. Germline CDR1 DFQATT, CDR2 SNEGSKA (reference sequence). CDR3 amino acids: CSATSYRQSGYTF. CDR3 in DNA: TGCAGTGCTACTTCATACAGACAATCTGGCTACACCTTC.

This clonotype was seen a handful of times. This chain connects TRBV15 to TRBJ2-1; D remains unclear. Germline assignment: CDR1 LNHNV and CDR2 YYDKDF (reference sequence). The CDR3 has 15 amino acids. With 5 bases removed from V and 5 bases from J, the gap between germline ends came to 16 bases. This chain's CDR3 is CATSHRSQDNNEQFF. In nucleotides, the CDR3 is TGTGCCACCAGCCACCGGTCCCAGGATAACAATGAGCAGTTCTTC.

This clonotype was found many times. The V call is TRBV29-1, the J call TRBJ1-6; D gene uncertain. Germline V gene sequence: CDR1 SQVTM, CDR2 ANQGSEA. This CDR3 spans 16 amino acids. V shed 6 bases and J shed 0 bases, with 15 bases lying between them. CDR3 protein: CSVQRFLSSYNSPLHF. The CDR3 DNA reads TGCAGCGTCCAGCGATTCTTGAGCTCCTATAATTCACCCCTCCACTTT.

This clonotype has a handful of counts. The chain combines TRBV25-1 with TRBJ2-3; 7 nucleotides align to TRBD1. With V trimmed by 4 bases and J by 0 bases, 7 bases remained unmatched. Germline-derived CDR1 and CDR2 are MGHDK and SYGVNS. The CDR3 has 16 residues. CDR3 in amino acids: CASSAGQIPSTDTQYF. The DNA of the CDR3 is TGTGCCAGCAGTGCGGGACAGATCCCTAGCACAGATACGCAGTATTTT.